The T cell receptor (beta chain) described here comes from a study of T cell changes during pregnancy in multiple sclerosis. The junction had 5 bases not matched to a gene; V was cut back by 7 bases and J by 4 bases. Per germline, CDR1 MNHEY and CDR2 SVGAGI. This CDR3 has 13 amino acids. This table comes from immunoSEQ multiplex PCR, and its TCRdb copy is limited to in-frame clones, with some not included. The sample has roughly 40,000 clones; 80% to 95% are singletons. The sample in question was CD4+ T cells from peripheral blood mononuclear cells, obtained in the third trimester of pregnancy. The chain carries TRBV6-5 and TRBJ1-1; 8 nucleotides match TRBD1. The origin of this receptor is a female donor with multiple sclerosis, enrolled in a pregnancy study. CDR3 nucleotide sequence: TGTGCCAGCAAGGACAGGGCGGGCACTGAAGCTTTCTTT. It encodes CASKDRAGTEAFF.